This T cell receptor (beta chain) appears in the sequencing data of a study of blood T cell repertoires in COVID-19. The data were produced by immunoSEQ multiplex PCR, yet TCRdb's version contains in-frame clones alone and is incomplete. The sample carries about 210,000 clones, more than 70% recorded once. The CDR3 is 18 amino acids. After removal of 6 bases from V and 0 bases from J, the junction contained 10 bases not matched to a gene. Germline CDR1 SNHLY, CDR2 FYNNEI. The specimen was PBMCs or T cells enriched from blood (not recorded which). This chain links TRBV2 with TRBJ2-1; TRBD2 matches at 11 bases. The source of this sequence is a man between 25 and 39 years old with acute COVID-19. The CDR3: CASRGRLAGGVSYNEQFF. The CDR3 bases are TGTGCCAGCAGAGGTAGGCTAGCGGGGGGCGTCTCCTACAATGAGCAGTTCTTC.